This T cell receptor beta chain was observed in a study of T cell responses to AZD1222 COVID-19 vaccine. Profiling relied on immunoSEQ multiplex PCR, and the TCRdb table lists in-frame clones only, not all of them. In the table there are around 130,000 clones, over 75% of which are singletons. Study conclusions and caveats: The breadth and depth of Spike-specific TCRs increased once two AZD1222 doses had been given.

The CDR3 totals 16 residues. Germline V gives CDR1 SGDLS, CDR2 YYNGEE. V lost 0 bases and J lost 4; bases outside the gene matches: 7. Worth noting for this clone: Its specificity is unknown.

Second doses at about 4 or about 12 weeks were pooled. This chain joins TRBV9 and TRBJ1-3; 7 bases are a match to TRBD1. Material: peripheral blood, obtained 28 days after the second AZD1222 dose. The TCR originated in an adult who received the AZD1222 COVID-19 vaccine. The CDR3 sequence: CASSVGGGSEGNTIYF. CDR3 nucleotide sequence: TGTGCCAGCAGCGTAGGAGGGGGCTCGGAAGGAAACACCATATATTTT.